This TCR beta chain was profiled in a study of cytomegalovirus exposure and HLA in healthy donors (dated by TCRdb to the late 2010s). Describing the broader study: An earlier analysis of 587 of the donors reported 250 to 300 Gb of sequence data and 117 million unique TCR beta sequences from 150 million to 200 million T cells. Roughly 300 gigabases of sequencing data and tens of millions of unique TCR sequences were included in an early release covering about 600 HLA-typed donors. The genetic ancestry cluster associated with self-reported Caucasian donors included around four fifths of the 398 genotyped donors. The study aimed to test whether signatures of past pathogen exposure could be identified by cataloging public T cell receptors. The study used immunosequencing to profile the T cell repertoires of several hundred subjects and linked those repertoires to cytomegalovirus serostatus. A separate validation cohort of roughly 130 different subjects was used in addition to the approximately 670-subject first cohort. The study combined high-throughput TCR immunosequencing, statistical association of individual TCRs with disease status, and machine learning to predict cytomegalovirus infection status. In a later analysis, previously published TCR beta repertoires from hundreds of donors were re-analyzed and high-resolution HLA genotyping was added so that TCR occurrence patterns could be studied. In the later analysis, no new phenotypic data were used to find candidate immune exposures; instead, reliance was placed on TCR beta sequences and their occurrence across donors. An earlier analysis of roughly 580 of the donors used high-throughput TCR beta sequencing to judge whether each TCR beta V gene segment behaved as functional or pseudogenic. Alongside the repertoire data, information on donor age, sex, ethnicity and CMV serostatus was compiled. In a later genetic analysis, genome-wide SNP genotypes for about 55% of the 666 donors were used, and that subset was treated as a discovery cohort. All discovery cohort repertoires had been generated using a single sequencing platform. HLA typing covered class I and class II loci at four-digit resolution. Typing coverage differed by locus: A, B, C, DRB1 and DQB1 were typed in roughly 620-640 donors, DQA1 in 500 to 550, DPA1 in 600 to 610, and DPB1 in 472. About 5 DR-DQ haplotypes were handled as single units for association and clustering, since linkage in the cohort was strong. Among some 400 genotyped donors of the cohort, an average of approximately 230,000 unique TCR beta nucleotide sequences were sequenced per donor, 15% to 20% of them non-productive.

The cohort was made up of under 800 healthy bone marrow donors. All cohort members were sampled while nominally healthy, although unrecorded immune exposures were likely present. The donor tested CMV seronegative, placing the donor among the 350 to 400 seronegative members of the cohort. A peripheral blood sample was collected from each donor, and TCR beta sequencing was performed on peripheral blood mononuclear cells. Genomic DNA extraction from the blood cell samples was performed with the Qiagen DNeasy Blood Extraction Kit. V and J lose 2 bases and 5 bases, and a span of 10 bases separates them. Inclusive of the bounding cysteine and phenylalanine, the CDR3 is 14 residues long. The only DNA kept is the CDR3, 42 bases in frame from the first base. CDR1 and CDR2 were assigned from the germline V gene as MNHEY and SVGAGI. Overall results and qualifications from the work: In a later analysis, the rate of TCR association differed among HLA loci, with DRB1 alleles having the most associated TCRs and HLA-C alleles having the fewest. A further reported finding was that TCR beta sequences accurately predicted the HLA-A and HLA-B alleles for most subjects in the first cohort. Roughly uniform sequencing depth across donors was assumed in presence/absence analyses, although this assumption may not hold. Compared with the roughly 710-donor mean, donors in an Asian-associated ancestry cluster had fewer N-insertions in productive TCRs, according to a later genetic analysis. Most TCR sequences were seen in very few donors, while some public TCRs were found in many individuals. In this cohort, only TCR beta chains were sequenced, and detectable features were limited by the absence of alpha or paired-chain data. A cluster of highly shared sequence variants was judged likely to represent a technical artifact of the sequencing pipeline. An association between a missense DCLRE1C variant and V-gene and J-gene trimming of TCR beta chains was found in a later genetic analysis and replicated in an independent cohort. Cytomegalovirus status was reported to be diagnosed by the classifier with high specificity and sensitivity in both the original and validation cohorts. The study gave a list of about 160 TCR beta chains associated with cytomegalovirus. According to a later analysis, most CMV-associated TCR beta chains appeared to be HLA-restricted, and the HLA associations seemed to be driven largely by CMV exposure. The only immune exposure information available for the cohort was CMV serostatus. According to a later analysis, parvovirus B19, influenza, CMV and Epstein-Barr virus appeared linked to several top co-occurrence clusters. In a later analysis, HLA-associated TCR beta chains showed more clonal expansion and lower generation probabilities than non-associated chains that were equally common. The earlier analysis of 587 of the donors excluded over 15 rarely observed V segments, including chromosome 9 orphons, because counts were too low. It was suggested by the authors that the approach could potentially be generalized to other disease states and immunological phenotypes. Assigning TCR associations to individual alleles was difficult when HLA alleles, especially DR and DQ, strongly co-occurred. Some IMGT-functional V segments, including TRBV6-2 and TRBV6-3, could not be told apart with the 87-base-pair reads, so those segments were excluded. Linkage disequilibrium might explain the correlated functional status among segregating V segments, but an unknown experimental factor could not be ruled out. In an earlier analysis of approximately 590 of the donors, most TCR beta V segments were observed in productive rearrangements about 87% or about 30% of the time, broadly matching IMGT annotations. In vitro tests confirmed that a few of the cytomegalovirus-associated TCR beta chains recognize cytomegalovirus antigens. HLA typing was unavailable for some donors at each locus, so association tests used only the typed subset. At a false discovery rate of 0.05, a later analysis linked around 15,000 TCR beta sequences to specific HLA alleles.

This clone was seen only once. What antigen it recognizes has not been identified. No per-base quality is available; no much larger clone lies one base away. Receptors were amplified or captured by the immunoSEQ multiplex PCR assay. A mixture of 60 forward primers for TCR Vbeta segments and 13 reverse primers for TCR Jbeta segments was used in the multiplex PCR. The CDR3 region of rearranged TCR beta genes was amplified from genomic DNA with a multiplex PCR assay. The amplified TCR beta libraries were sequenced on the Illumina HiSeq System as 87-base-pair reads. The paper's data handling went like this. A later analysis tallied some 79 million unique TCR beta chains across the 640 or so repertoires, and approximately 9.9 million of those chains were shared by two or more donors. To remove PCR and sequencing errors, raw reads were error-corrected and collapsed into unique sequences using a nearest-neighbor algorithm that merged closely related sequences. Alignment of CDR3 sequences to IMGT reference sequences was used to assign V, D and J gene segments. For a sequence to be retained, a match of at least six nucleotides was required to both a V gene segment and a J gene segment. A rearrangement counted as productive if the CDR3 had no stop codons and remained in frame with V and J, and every other rearrangement counted as non-productive. Following IMGT convention, CDR3 was defined as the stretch from the second conserved V-encoded cysteine to the conserved J-encoded phenylalanine. Sequences without an unambiguous match to a single V gene segment were excluded from the earlier analysis of about 600 of the donors. An earlier analysis of several hundred of the donors called V segments functional above 56.7% productive rearrangements and segregating when the between-donor standard deviation exceeded 5%. A statistical classification framework was developed to diagnose cytomegalovirus status using the catalog of TCR beta chain sequences. In a later analysis, V and J genes were assigned by comparing TCR nucleotide sequences against IMGT/GENE-DB human TR gene sequences. A later analysis assigned CDR3 sequences and most-parsimonious VDJ recombination scenarios with the TCRdist pipeline. In a later analysis, each TCR beta chain was defined by its CDR3 amino acid sequence together with its V-gene family, and reads without a unique V-gene family were excluded. As a way to deal with suspected cross-contamination and a sequencing artifact, a later analysis dropped 450 to 600 nucleotide sequences that were highly shared and had low generation probability. For each public chain, a later analysis derived a clonal expansion index from normalized ranks of inferred template counts within each repertoire. Generation probabilities in a later analysis came from a VDJ recombination model fitted to out-of-frame rearrangements, and those results were checked against IGoR. In a later analysis, TCR-TCR, TCR-HLA and TCR-CMV co-occurrence was scored with hypergeometric tests, and a repertoire-size bias correction was applied to TCR pairs. To estimate false discovery rates, a later analysis permuted the HLA or CMV assignments 20 times. A later analysis grouped co-occurring TCRs with DBSCAN, adding TCRdist sequence similarity when clustering within HLA-allele-positive subsets. Co-occurrence clustering excluded repertoires with fewer than 30,000 or more than 120,000 public chains, plus five with anomalous nucleotide sharing. Here the immuneACCESS table is served through TCRdb, limited to in-frame sequences with V and J called. Missing clones are a known gap in these copies; in checked studies unresolved V genes cover under half, and the rest lacks a known reason. V, J and clone size are those of that table, while D and trimming were read from the DNA. Counted in this sample were approximately 130,000 clones; around 70% of them appeared once. Around 3.2% of the sample is taken by the ten largest.

The TCR originated in a man aged 25 to 40 in good health and CMV-seronegative. In this chain, TRBV6-5 is recombined with TRBJ1-5; the best D guess is TRBD1, with 6 bases matching. The sequenced sample was PBMCs. The DNA reads TGTGCCAGCAGTTACCGGGGGGCGGATCAGCCCCAGCATTTT. It translates as CASSYRGADQPQHF.